This TCR beta chain was found in a study of CD8 T cells in Susac syndrome. The CDR3 extends over 13 amino acids. V was pared by 1 base and J by 6 bases, with 4 bases between. Germline CDR1 and CDR2: LNHNV and YYDKDF (reference sequence). When the RNA was reverse transcribed, random hexamers were used with an input of about 0.45 to 1 ug. TCRdb processed the immunoSEQ multiplex PCR reads anew with MiXCR; each CDR3 protein has one entry. The data contain around 81,000 distinct CDR3 sequences, around 94% of them singletons. Negative isolation yielded the CD8+ and CD4+ T cells, while FACS enriched the TEMRA cells.

The sequencing input was CD8+ T cells from PBMCs. V gene TRBV15 combines with J gene TRBJ1-6; no clear D gene. The TCR originated in a human donor with Susac syndrome. CDR3 bases: TGTGCCACCAGCAGAGCCGCTAATTCACCCCTCCACTTT. Translated, it gives CATSRAANSPLHF.